These T cell receptor beta chains were read from a single sample in a study of OX40 agonist ivuxolimab in advanced cancers. This table comes from immunoSEQ multiplex PCR, and its TCRdb copy is limited to in-frame clones, with some not included. The table lists roughly 46,000 clones, roughly 85% of them singletons, with 11% to 15% in the top ten. Sequencing was performed on CD4+ or CD8+ T cells sorted from blood, taken in a trial of the OX40 agonist ivuxolimab. The receptors were sampled from an adult with an advanced solid tumor such as melanoma, head and neck, liver or kidney cancer. Both conserved end residues are part of each CDR3. D genes are given only for firm matches.

CDR3,length,V,D,J
CASSAGGQGGQPQHF,15,TRBV28,-,TRBJ1-5
CAWSVRLSDEQFF,13,TRBV30,-,TRBJ2-1
CASSFGGRGLIRTEAFF,17,TRBV28,-,TRBJ1-1
CASSATPGARNTEAFF,16,TRBV9,-,TRBJ1-1
CASIPWGSEQPQHF,14,TRBV28,-,TRBJ1-5
CAWSPNDWWQYF,12,TRBV30,-,TRBJ2-7
CASSQSLCVPGPNTGELFF,19,TRBV23-1,-,TRBJ2-2
CASSPQQGGNTIYF,14,TRBV19,-,TRBJ1-3
CASRSSGVRETQYF,14,TRBV6-5,-,TRBJ2-5
CASSHLGRQNNEQFF,15,TRBV4-1,-,TRBJ2-1
CASPSPAGGLSYNEQFF,17,TRBV25-1,TRBD2,TRBJ2-1
CASSLGQGALTLWTNVLTF,19,TRBV28,TRBD1,TRBJ2-6
CASSYDSHTSYEQYF,15,TRBV2,-,TRBJ2-7
CASSPRTSSGNTIYF,15,TRBV18,-,TRBJ1-3
CASGNRDKSRGELFF,15,TRBV19,-,TRBJ2-2
CASSALQVGGNTEAFF,16,TRBV7-9,-,TRBJ1-1
CASSPIFQGSGNTIYF,16,TRBV5-1,-,TRBJ1-3